The 26 T cell receptor beta chains presented below share a single source sample, sequenced in a study of OX40 agonist ivuxolimab in advanced cancers. Repertoires were generated with immunoSEQ multiplex PCR, while TCRdb's copy carries only in-frame clones and drops some. In the table there are some 73,000 clones, 70% to 90% of which are singletons. The sample consisted of CD4+ or CD8+ T cells sorted from blood, taken in a trial of the OX40 agonist ivuxolimab. The receptors derive from an adult with an advanced solid tumor such as melanoma, head and neck, liver or kidney cancer.

V usage is TRBV30 and J usage is TRBJ2-5; D is ambiguous. Germline assignment: CDR1 GTSNPN and CDR2 SVGIG (reference sequence). This CDR3 has 8 residues. The ends were cut back, 6 bases at V and 5 bases at J, with 1 base in the middle. The CDR3 DNA reads as TGTGCCTGTGAGACCCAGTACTTC. Amino acid sequence: CACETQYF.

The chain couples TRBV13 to TRBJ1-2, with 9 positions matching TRBD1. CDR1 is PRHDT, CDR2 FYEKMQ, per germline (reference sequence). This CDR3 is built from 15 residues. After removal of 5 bases from V and 3 bases from J, the junction contained 7 bases not matched to a gene. CDR3 nucleotide sequence: TGTGCCAGCAGCCGTACAGGGGGCGCGGACTATGGCTACACCTTC. This sequence encodes CASSRTGGADYGYTF.

The gene calls are TRBV18 and TRBJ2-2; 8 bases line up with TRBD1. Trimming at V came to 5 bases and at J to 2 bases, leaving 4 bases not matched to a gene. The CDR3 is made up of 15 amino acids. Looked up from germline, CDR1 is KGHSH and CDR2 is LQKENI. CDR3 coding DNA: TGTGCCAGCTCAGCGGACAGGGATAACACCGGGGAGCTGTTTTTT. Translation gives CASSADRDNTGELFF.

The chain has TRBV16 and TRBJ2-1; the match to TRBD2 covers 7 bases. The CDR3 covers 14 residues. Germline CDR1 KGHSY, CDR2 FQNENV. The ends lost 3 bases at V and 6 bases at J; junction bases unmatched: 5. CDR3 amino acids: CASSQSTSPNEQFF. The CDR3 DNA sequence: TGTGCCAGCAGCCAGTCGACTAGCCCCAATGAGCAGTTCTTC.

As for this clone: This may be a read error: a much more frequent sequence differs by one nucleotide. The rearrangement joins TRBV4-1 to TRBJ2-1; no definite D call. V gave up 2 bases and J gave up 4 bases, with 0 bases separating them. The CDR3 extends over 11 amino acids. Germline CDR1 reads MGHRA; CDR2 reads YSYEKL. The CDR3 DNA sequence: TGCGCCAGCAGCCAATACAATGAGCAGTTCTTC. Its protein is CASSQYNEQFF.

The V call is TRBV15, the J call TRBJ1-2; D is undetermined. The CDR3 consists of 16 residues. Germline loops: CDR1 LNHNV, CDR2 YYDKDF (reference sequence). Trimming took 0 bases from V and 3 from J, leaving 14 bases between them. The CDR3 DNA reads as TGTGCCACCAGCAGAGATCGTGGAGGAGATCACTATGGCTACACCTTC. Protein sequence: CATSRDRGGDHYGYTF.

This chain uses TRBV27 with TRBJ2-7, with 7 bases matching TRBD1. The CDR3 spans 14 residues. The V gene's germline CDR1 is MNHEY and CDR2 SMNVEV (reference sequence). Trimming at V came to 5 bases and at J to 2 bases, leaving 6 bases not matched to a gene. The CDR3 sequence is CASSPSGQTYEQYF. The CDR3 bases are TGTGCCAGCAGTCCATCGGGACAGACCTACGAGCAGTACTTC.

The chain links TRBV19 to TRBJ2-1; no definite D call. Germline values: CDR1 LNHDA, CDR2 SQIVND (reference sequence). The CDR3 totals 11 residues. The V end was cut by 1 base, the J end by 8 bases, with 3 bases between. The CDR3: CASSIADEQFF. Here the CDR3 DNA reads TGTGCCAGTAGTATAGCGGATGAGCAGTTCTTC.

CDR3 residues: CASSGTNTGELFF. The CDR3, as DNA: TGTGCCAGCAGCGGGACCAACACCGGGGAGCTGTTTTTT. The gene calls are TRBV7-6 and TRBJ2-2; D possibly matches TRBD1 or TRBD2 (5 bases each). The CDR3 runs to 13 residues. CDR1 is SGHVS and CDR2 is FNYEAQ in the germline V gene. V was trimmed by 5 bases and J by 2 bases, leaving 6 bases between them.

The chain uses TRBV19 and TRBJ2-1; 10 bases map to TRBD1. CDR1 and CDR2 (germline): LNHDA, SQIVND (reference sequence). V trimming: 5 bases; J trimming: 4 bases; junction bases outside the gene matches: 5. The CDR3 loop spans 15 amino acids. CDR3 bases: TGTGCCAGTAGTCCGGGGACAGGGGTGTACAATGAGCAGTTCTTC. This translates into CASSPGTGVYNEQFF.

This CDR3 is CAIRDVPSSYEQYF. For the CDR3, the DNA is TGTGCCATCAGGGATGTCCCCAGCTCCTACGAGCAGTACTTC. The J gene is TRBJ2-7, the V gene TRBV10-3, with no clear D. The germline V and J ends were trimmed by 6 bases and 0 bases, with 12 bases remaining between them. The CDR3 totals 14 residues. Germline V gives CDR1 ENHRY, CDR2 SYGVKD.

This clone appeared once. This chain joins TRBV5-4 and TRBJ2-7, with D perhaps being TRBD1 or TRBD2 (5 bases each). Trimming left V 4 bases short and J 2 bases short, with 16 bases between. Germline CDR1 reads SGHNT; CDR2 reads YYREEE (reference sequence). The CDR3 runs 15 residues. The CDR3 reads CASSGTGTDTYEQYF. The CDR3 DNA reads as TGTGCCAGCAGCGGGACCGGGACGGACACCTACGAGCAGTACTTC.

This rearrangement joins TRBV6-5 to TRBJ2-1, with 7 nucleotides matching TRBD1. Germline-derived CDR1 and CDR2 are MNHEY and SVGAGI. The CDR3 runs to 15 residues. V gave up 5 bases and J gave up 1 base; unmatched junction bases: 5. The CDR3 is CASSQGGASYNEQFF. CDR3 coding DNA: TGTGCCAGCAGTCAAGGGGGCGCATCCTACAATGAGCAGTTCTTC.

CDR3 in amino acids: CASTRTGTYEQYF. The CDR3 DNA reads TGTGCCAGCACCCGGACAGGAACCTACGAGCAGTACTTC. This chain links TRBV6-1 with TRBJ2-7, with 7 nucleotides matching TRBD1. The CDR3 is 13 residues long. Trimming at V came to 7 bases and at J to 2 bases, leaving 5 bases not matched to a gene. CDR1 is MNHNS and CDR2 is SASEGT in the germline V gene.

The chain has TRBV10-2 and TRBJ1-1, with unresolved D. From germline, CDR1 is WSHSY and CDR2 SAAADI. The ends were cut back, 4 bases at V and 3 bases at J, with 6 bases in the middle. The CDR3 runs 12 residues. The CDR3 loop is CASSGGDTEAFF. The CDR3 DNA follows: TGCGCCAGCAGTGGGGGAGACACTGAAGCTTTCTTT.

V usage is TRBV9 and J usage is TRBJ1-2; D remains ambiguous. The CDR3 has 13 amino acids. V lost 3 bases, J lost 8 bases, and 14 bases lay in between. The germline V gene has CDR1 SGDLS and CDR2 YYNGEE. CDR3 in DNA: TGTGCCAGCAGCGCCCCACGGACTGTAGGCTACACCTTC. This translates into CASSAPRTVGYTF.

The V call is TRBV29-1, the J call TRBJ2-7; D remains unclear. Trimming stripped 3 bases from V and 4 bases from J, with 13 bases between. Germline loops: CDR1 SQVTM, CDR2 ANQGSEA. The CDR3 is 13 amino acids. In DNA form, the CDR3 reads TGCAGCGTTGACTCAGGAATCTCATACGAGCAGTACTTC. Translating it yields CSVDSGISYEQYF.

A single count supports this clone. The chain employs TRBV18 and TRBJ2-7, with 9 bases lining up with TRBD1. From germline, CDR1 is KGHSH and CDR2 LQKENI. This CDR3 is 17 amino acids long. V lost 3 bases to trimming and J lost 5 bases; unmatched junction nucleotides: 14. CDR3 in amino acids: CASSPGDRDRVFNEQYF. The CDR3 bases are TGTGCCAGCTCACCGGGTGATCGGGACAGGGTGTTTAACGAGCAGTACTTC.

The chain is built from TRBV29-1 and TRBJ1-5, with a possible D match to TRBD1 (6 bases). The CDR3 length is 13 residues. Deletions cut 4 bases from V and 7 bases from J, with 14 bases between. Germline lookup yields CDR1 SQVTM and CDR2 ANQGSEA. The CDR3 loop reads CSVGVTGDQPQHF. The CDR3 DNA reads TGCAGCGTTGGCGTGACAGGCGACCAGCCCCAGCATTTT.

V usage is TRBV5-4 and J usage is TRBJ1-2, with unresolved D. Trimming left V 4 bases short and J 10 bases short, with 17 bases between. The CDR3 spans 13 residues. Germline V lookup: CDR1 SGHNT, CDR2 YYREEE (reference sequence). The CDR3 sequence: CASSPFDGLVYTF. The CDR3, as DNA: TGTGCCAGCAGCCCGTTCGACGGGCTCGTCTACACCTTC.

This clone was recorded only once. The chain couples TRBV5-4 to TRBJ2-7, with 7 nucleotides matching TRBD1. The CDR3 runs to 14 residues. Germline CDR1 reads SGHNT; CDR2 reads YYREEE (reference sequence). Trimming took 3 bases from V and 2 from J; bases not matched to a gene: 5. Here the CDR3 DNA reads TGTGCCAGCAGCTGGGACAGAAGTACCTACGAGCAGTACTTC. Translation gives CASSWDRSTYEQYF.

The V gene is TRBV27, the J gene TRBJ2-2; 13 bases agree with TRBD2. Germline V CDR1 and CDR2: MNHEY, SMNVEV (reference sequence). The CDR3 is made up of 18 amino acids. Unmatched junction bases numbered 9, after V lost 5 bases and J lost 3 bases. The CDR3 nucleotides read TGTGCCAGCAGTGCGGGACTAGCGGGACGAGCCGACACCGGGGAGCTGTTTTTT. Protein sequence: CASSAGLAGRADTGELFF.

V and J are TRBV27 and TRBJ1-2, with D hard to call. CDR1 MNHEY and CDR2 SMNVEV come from the germline V gene (reference sequence). Deletions cut 5 bases from V and 2 bases from J, with 9 bases between. This CDR3 is built from 13 residues. In nucleotides, the CDR3 is TGTGCCAGCAGTAGTCTGAAAAACTATGGCTACACCTTC. Translation: CASSSLKNYGYTF.

This clone was found once. The V gene is TRBV27, the J gene TRBJ2-3; unclear D gene. Deletions cut 2 bases from V and 6 bases from J, with 9 bases between. CDR1 is MNHEY, CDR2 SMNVEV, per germline (reference sequence). This CDR3 comprises 13 residues. This CDR3 is CASSLVFSDTQYF. As DNA, the CDR3 is TGTGCCAGCAGTTTAGTGTTTTCGGATACGCAGTATTTT.

The CDR3 protein is CASSQTGGMNTEAFF. In DNA, the CDR3 is TGCGCCAGCAGCCAGACAGGGGGTATGAACACTGAAGCTTTCTTT. J is TRBJ1-1 and V is TRBV4-1, with 9 bases aligning to TRBD1. Losses at the gene ends were 3 bases for V and 0 bases for J; bases not matched to a gene: 2. Germline lookup yields CDR1 MGHRA and CDR2 YSYEKL. This CDR3 spans 15 amino acids.

V is TRBV7-6 and J is TRBJ2-7; possible D gene TRBD2, 6 bases. Trimming removed 5 bases from V and 2 bases from J, with 19 bases in between. CDR1 is SGHVS and CDR2 is FNYEAQ in the germline V gene. CDR3 length equals 16 residues. The CDR3 sequence is CASSPEPNGGPYEQYF. The CDR3 nucleotides read TGTGCCAGCAGCCCAGAGCCTAACGGGGGTCCCTACGAGCAGTACTTC.